Here is one T cell receptor (beta chain) with its context. No antigen is known for it. The data were obtained in a study of T cells in Graves' hyperthyroidism and ophthalmopathy. Across the whole study: Blood was drawn when the patient was first diagnosed and still untreated. Study-level points and caveats: Appearing also in blood were most of the thyroid clonotypes expanded above 0.001.

Hyperthyroidism was newly diagnosed in patients aged 18 to 65 (duration under 2 months). The diagnoses drew upon clinical symptoms, serum thyroxine and TRAb, thyroid ultrasound and orbital computed tomography. Between the trimmed V and J ends, which lost 8 bases and 0 bases, there was a span of 9 bases. Germline V lookup: CDR1 SGHTA, CDR2 FQGNSA. The CDR3 loop spans 13 amino acids. Regions amplified from RNA transcripts were the TCR beta CDR3 regions. HTBI primers were employed in a first-round RT-PCR of the TCR CDR3. TCRdb called the multiplex PCR reads again in MiXCR, with one record for every CDR3 protein. The data contain under 650,000 distinct CDR3 sequences, around 15% of them seen just once; the ten biggest clones take up approximately 3.9%.

This rearrangement joins TRBV7-2 to TRBJ2-3; tentative D call: TRBD2 (5 bases). The sequenced material came from blood. The sequence was collected from a woman in her 30s with Graves' hyperthyroidism. DNA of the CDR3: TGTGCCAGCGGCTCGGGGAGCACAGATACGCAGTATTTT. It codes for CASGSGSTDTQYF.